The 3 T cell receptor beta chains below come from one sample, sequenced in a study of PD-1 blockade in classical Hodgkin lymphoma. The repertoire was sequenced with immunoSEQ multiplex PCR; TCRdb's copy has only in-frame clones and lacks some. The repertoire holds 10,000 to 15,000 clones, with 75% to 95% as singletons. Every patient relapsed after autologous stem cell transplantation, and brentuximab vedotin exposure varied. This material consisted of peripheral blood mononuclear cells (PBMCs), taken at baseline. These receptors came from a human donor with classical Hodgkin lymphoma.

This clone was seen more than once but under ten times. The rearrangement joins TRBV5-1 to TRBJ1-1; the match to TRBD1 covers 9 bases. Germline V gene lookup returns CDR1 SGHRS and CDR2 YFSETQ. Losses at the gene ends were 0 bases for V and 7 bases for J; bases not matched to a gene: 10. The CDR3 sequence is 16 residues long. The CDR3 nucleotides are TGCGCCAGCAGCTTGGAAGCGACAGGGGGAGGGAATGAAGCTTTCTTT. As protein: CASSLEATGGGNEAFF. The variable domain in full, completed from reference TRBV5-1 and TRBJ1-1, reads KAGVTQTPRYLIKTRGQQVTLSCSPISGHRSVSWYQQTPGQGLQFLFEYFSETQRNKGNFPGRFSGRQFSNSRSEMNVSTLELGDSALYLCASSLEATGGGNEAFFGQGTRLTVV.

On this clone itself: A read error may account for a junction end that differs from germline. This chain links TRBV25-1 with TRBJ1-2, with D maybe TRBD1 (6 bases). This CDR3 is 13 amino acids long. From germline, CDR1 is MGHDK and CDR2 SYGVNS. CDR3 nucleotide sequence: TGTGCCAGCAGTGACGACAGGTCCTATGCCTACACCTTC. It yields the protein CASSDDRSYAYTF.

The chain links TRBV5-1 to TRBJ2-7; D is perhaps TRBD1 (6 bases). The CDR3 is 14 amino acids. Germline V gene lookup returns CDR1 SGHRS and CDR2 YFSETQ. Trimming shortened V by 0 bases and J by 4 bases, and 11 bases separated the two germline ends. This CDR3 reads CASSLDGGRYEQYF. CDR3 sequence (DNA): TGCGCCAGCAGCTTGGATGGGGGCAGGTACGAGCAGTACTTC.